This T cell receptor beta chain comes out of a study of PD-L1 blockade in urothelial cancer. Study details: T cells were recovered from blood samples at a median of approximately 150,000. General study points: For durable-benefit patients, tumor-associated blood clones expanded more at 3 weeks.

Locally advanced or metastatic urothelial carcinoma affected all patients. Only a few counts were recorded for this clone. No antigen is known for it. TCRdb's copy holds only in-frame clones and misses some; the assay was immunoSEQ multiplex PCR. The table includes around 27,000 clones, 65% to 90% detected once. Germline values: CDR1 SGHNT, CDR2 YYREEE (reference sequence). V lost 3 bases and J lost 6; bases outside the gene matches: 12. This CDR3 comprises 17 residues. This material consisted of PBMCs, taken around atezolizumab (anti-PD-L1) treatment. The rearrangement links TRBV5-4 to TRBJ2-2; TRBD1 agrees at 9 bases. The TCR sequence derives from a man over 45 with urothelial cancer. The CDR3 DNA follows: TGTGCCAGCAGCTCGGCCGGGACAGGGCAATTTGCCGGGGAGCTGTTTTTT. Protein product: CASSSAGTGQFAGELFF.